Listed below are T cell receptor beta chains from one sample, sequenced in a study of blood T cell repertoires in COVID-19. Measured with immunoSEQ multiplex PCR; TCRdb has only the in-frame clones, and not every one. The repertoire holds 95,000 or so clones, over 75% seen once, with 17% in the top ten. Sequenced sample: peripheral blood. The receptors shown here come from a human donor in a cohort sampled during active COVID-19. CDR3s include the opening cysteine and the closing phenylalanine or tryptophan. The order of the fields is CDR3 length, clone size, V gene, J gene, CDR3 protein. Size is stated for part of the rows, as once, few or many counts, or as a class when the clone is expanded.

cdr3_length: 14
clone_size: once
v_call: TRBV19
j_call: TRBJ2-1
cdr3_aa: CAGGGGLSYNEQFF

cdr3_length: 13
clone_size: NA
v_call: TRBV29-1
j_call: TRBJ1-5
cdr3_aa: CSVKQGSNQPQHF

cdr3_length: 15
clone_size: NA
v_call: TRBV7-8
j_call: TRBJ1-3
cdr3_aa: CASSFEGATGNTIYF

cdr3_length: 15
clone_size: NA
v_call: TRBV6-2/TRBV6-3
j_call: TRBJ2-3
cdr3_aa: CASSYRSGGLDTQYF

cdr3_length: 16
clone_size: NA
v_call: TRBV3-1/TRBV3-2
j_call: TRBJ2-1
cdr3_aa: CASSQVLMWTYNEQFF

cdr3_length: 15
clone_size: NA
v_call: TRBV6-4
j_call: TRBJ2-3
cdr3_aa: CASSATSGHTDTQYF

cdr3_length: 15
clone_size: once
v_call: TRBV4-1
j_call: TRBJ2-7
cdr3_aa: CASSGLSQGTYEQYF

cdr3_length: 13
clone_size: NA
v_call: TRBV19
j_call: TRBJ1-2
cdr3_aa: CASSMGGMDGYTF

cdr3_length: 16
clone_size: once
v_call: TRBV21-1
j_call: TRBJ1-1
cdr3_aa: CATMGGGTGYGTEAFF

cdr3_length: 15
clone_size: NA
v_call: TRBV19
j_call: TRBJ2-5
cdr3_aa: CASSMASGGQETQYF

cdr3_length: 14
clone_size: NA
v_call: TRBV27
j_call: TRBJ2-1
cdr3_aa: CASSLTGGYNEQFF

cdr3_length: 15
clone_size: NA
v_call: TRBV27
j_call: TRBJ2-7
cdr3_aa: CASSYLGTGGVEQYF

cdr3_length: 12
clone_size: NA
v_call: TRBV18
j_call: TRBJ1-1
cdr3_aa: CASSPDRAEAFF

cdr3_length: 13
clone_size: NA
v_call: TRBV5-4
j_call: TRBJ1-4
cdr3_aa: CASSKQDSEKLFF

cdr3_length: 13
clone_size: NA
v_call: TRBV2
j_call: TRBJ1-6
cdr3_aa: CANQPDRSSPLHF

cdr3_length: 13
clone_size: NA
v_call: TRBV11-2
j_call: TRBJ1-2
cdr3_aa: CASSSDRGLGYTF

cdr3_length: 17
clone_size: NA
v_call: TRBV4-2
j_call: TRBJ2-1
cdr3_aa: CASSHPARGGQGNEQFF

cdr3_length: 16
clone_size: NA
v_call: TRBV5-1
j_call: TRBJ2-1
cdr3_aa: CASSLANVGPADEQFF

cdr3_length: 14
clone_size: NA
v_call: TRBV29-1
j_call: TRBJ2-1
cdr3_aa: CSVEGGGTTNEQFF

cdr3_length: 16
clone_size: NA
v_call: TRBV5-1
j_call: TRBJ1-4
cdr3_aa: CASSWGDGATNEKLFF

cdr3_length: 14
clone_size: NA
v_call: TRBV7-2
j_call: TRBJ2-2
cdr3_aa: CASGRSPNTGELFF

cdr3_length: 13
clone_size: NA
v_call: TRBV5-1
j_call: TRBJ2-7
cdr3_aa: CASSPSDISQQYF

cdr3_length: 14
clone_size: NA
v_call: TRBV6-5
j_call: TRBJ1-2
cdr3_aa: CASSNPGTPYRRNF

cdr3_length: 14
clone_size: NA
v_call: TRBV19
j_call: TRBJ2-1
cdr3_aa: CASRLAGGYNEQFF

cdr3_length: 13
clone_size: NA
v_call: TRBV30
j_call: TRBJ1-1
cdr3_aa: CAWSKGGDTEAFF

cdr3_length: 14
clone_size: NA
v_call: TRBV28
j_call: TRBJ1-5
cdr3_aa: CASRLGGVGQPQHF

cdr3_length: 16
clone_size: NA
v_call: TRBV3-1/TRBV3-2
j_call: TRBJ2-1
cdr3_aa: CASSQGVAGAYNEQFF

cdr3_length: 15
clone_size: NA
v_call: TRBV18
j_call: TRBJ2-7
cdr3_aa: CASSSRDRGAYEQYF

cdr3_length: 12
clone_size: NA
v_call: TRBV5-6
j_call: TRBJ2-7
cdr3_aa: CASSLGGQGQYF

cdr3_length: 13
clone_size: NA
v_call: TRBV5-1
j_call: TRBJ1-1
cdr3_aa: CASSPPGDTEAFF

cdr3_length: 13
clone_size: NA
v_call: TRBV3-1/TRBV3-2
j_call: TRBJ1-2
cdr3_aa: CASSQVSGGGYTF

cdr3_length: 13
clone_size: NA
v_call: TRBV7-9
j_call: TRBJ1-1
cdr3_aa: CASSTRGNTEAFF

cdr3_length: 14
clone_size: NA
v_call: TRBV29-1
j_call: TRBJ2-3
cdr3_aa: CSVEGTQTTDTQYF

cdr3_length: 15
clone_size: NA
v_call: TRBV15
j_call: TRBJ2-3
cdr3_aa: CATSGDRGLLDTQYF

cdr3_length: 15
clone_size: NA
v_call: TRBV9
j_call: TRBJ1-1
cdr3_aa: CASSVVSAESTEAFF

cdr3_length: 13
clone_size: NA
v_call: TRBV6-5
j_call: TRBJ2-5
cdr3_aa: CASSSGIGETQYF

cdr3_length: 16
clone_size: NA
v_call: TRBV6-5
j_call: TRBJ2-3
cdr3_aa: CASSYAQGASLYEQYF

cdr3_length: 15
clone_size: NA
v_call: TRBV28
j_call: TRBJ2-3
cdr3_aa: CASSFARGVADTQYF

cdr3_length: 14
clone_size: NA
v_call: TRBV27
j_call: TRBJ2-7
cdr3_aa: CASSTTDRSYEQYF

cdr3_length: 14
clone_size: NA
v_call: TRBV9
j_call: TRBJ2-5
cdr3_aa: CASSVVPDAETQYF